These 20 T cell receptor beta chains came from one sample sequenced in a study of technical replicates of blood from four donors. Measured with immunoSEQ multiplex PCR; TCRdb has only the in-frame clones, and not every one. The repertoire holds tens of thousands of clones, with just under 95% as singletons. Sequenced material: T cells isolated from PBMCs. These receptors were obtained from a human donor in good health.

This sequence joins TRBV6-4 and TRBJ2-7; 9 bases are shared with TRBD1. Germline V gene lookup returns CDR1 MRHNA and CDR2 SNTAGT. V shed 3 bases and J 5 bases; nucleotides not matched to a gene: 2. The CDR3 consists of 13 residues. CDR3 protein: CASSETGGDEQYF. CDR3 DNA: TGTGCCAGCAGTGAGACAGGGGGTGACGAGCAGTACTTC.

This rearrangement joins TRBV6-6 to TRBJ2-7; 8 bases are a match to TRBD1. In germline, CDR1 is MNHNY, CDR2 SVGAGI (reference sequence). Unmatched junction bases numbered 1, after V lost 4 bases and J lost 5 bases. The CDR3 totals 12 residues. This CDR3 reads CASSWTGNEQYF. CDR3 bases: TGTGCCAGCAGTTGGACAGGGAACGAGCAGTACTTC.

The chain recombines TRBV30 with TRBJ2-2; 7 bases are a match to TRBD1. CDR1 and CDR2 (germline): GTSNPN, SVGIG (reference sequence). With 0 bases clipped from V and 7 bases from J, the junction kept 2 bases outside the gene matches. This CDR3 has 13 residues. CDR3 residues: CAWSVRGNGELFF. As DNA, the CDR3 is TGTGCCTGGAGTGTCAGGGGGAACGGGGAGCTGTTTTTT.

The chain combines TRBV29-1 with TRBJ1-2; 8 bases are shared with TRBD1. There are 15 residues in the CDR3. Germline V CDR1 and CDR2: SQVTM, ANQGSEA. The J segment lost 2 bases and the V segment lost 6 bases, leaving 11 bases of the junction unmatched. The CDR3 here is CSVRIDRGGNYGYTF. CDR3 coding DNA: TGCAGCGTAAGAATTGACAGGGGAGGGAACTATGGCTACACCTTC.

This sequence joins TRBV4-2 and TRBJ2-7; D unclear. From germline, CDR1 is LGHNA and CDR2 YNFKEQ. This CDR3 comprises 12 residues. Trimming took 4 bases from V and 7 from J, leaving 11 bases between them. The CDR3 DNA is TGTGCCAGCAGCCTTCCATCTACGGAGCAGTACTTC. As protein: CASSLPSTEQYF.

This clone was recorded once. The chain is built from TRBV2 and TRBJ2-5; TRBD2 might be the D (5 bases). Per germline, CDR1 SNHLY and CDR2 FYNNEI. V dropped 11 bases and J dropped 7 bases, with 14 bases sitting between them. This CDR3 region has 11 residues. CDR3 in DNA: TGTGCCTTGCACAGAGGAGGGACCCAGTACTTC. Its protein product is CALHRGGTQYF.

V is TRBV10-1 and J is TRBJ1-5; tentative D call: TRBD1 (6 bases). V lost 5 bases, J lost 5 bases, and 10 bases lay in between. Germline V gene data show CDR1 as WNHNN and CDR2 as SYGVQD (reference sequence). This CDR3 is built from 13 residues. CDR3 loop: CASSPGAYQPQHF. The CDR3, as DNA: TGCGCCAGCAGTCCAGGGGCCTATCAGCCCCAGCATTTT.

V gene TRBV19 combines with J gene TRBJ2-1, with TRBD2 matching 11 bases. V trimming: 6 bases; J trimming: 5 bases; junction bases outside the gene matches: 6. Germline assignment: CDR1 LNHDA and CDR2 SQIVND (reference sequence). The CDR3 runs to 15 residues. CDR3: CASSFTSGRDNEQFF. The CDR3 bases are TGTGCCAGTAGCTTCACTAGCGGGAGAGACAATGAGCAGTTCTTC. Drawing the rest from reference TRBV19 and TRBJ2-1, the complete variable domain is DGGITQSPKYLFRKEGQNVTLSCEQNLNHDAMYWYRQDPGQGLRLIYYSQIVNDFQKGDIAEGYSVSREKKESFPLTVTSAQKNPTAFYLCASSFTSGRDNEQFFGPGTRLTVL.

The chain recombines TRBV5-1 with TRBJ1-1; 8 nucleotides agree with TRBD1. Unmatched junction bases numbered 5, after V lost 4 bases and J lost 0 bases. Germline CDR1 reads SGHRS; CDR2 reads YFSETQ. This CDR3 has 15 residues. The CDR3 DNA reads as TGCGCCAGCAGCCGGACAGGGCCGGTGAACACTGAAGCTTTCTTT. This gives the protein CASSRTGPVNTEAFF.

J is TRBJ2-1 and V is TRBV10-3, with D perhaps matching TRBD2 (6 bases). The CDR3 spans 18 residues. V shed 0 bases and J shed 5 bases, with 20 bases lying between them. Germline CDR1 and CDR2: ENHRY and SYGVKD. CDR3 loop: CAISESISTGSFNNEQFF. The CDR3 DNA sequence: TGTGCCATCAGTGAGTCGATAAGTACCGGGAGCTTCAACAATGAGCAGTTCTTC.

Concerning this clone itself: The sample carries other DNA sequences with the same CDR3. This chain connects TRBV27 to TRBJ2-7; 8 nucleotides align to TRBD1. The junction had 5 bases not matched to a gene; V was cut back by 6 bases and J by 7 bases. The CDR3 totals 12 residues. CDR1 is MNHEY, CDR2 SMNVEV, per germline (reference sequence). The CDR3 region has the DNA TGTGCCAGCAGGGACAGGGTCGGGGAGCAGTACTTC. This translates into CASRDRVGEQYF.

CDR3 sequence: CASSSGFNYEQYF. The CDR3 DNA reads as TGTGCCAGCAGCTCAGGGTTCAATTACGAGCAGTACTTC. The chain joins TRBV6-5 to TRBJ2-7; tentative D call: TRBD1 (5 bases). CDR3 size: 13 residues. V lost 6 bases to trimming and J lost 4 bases, with 13 bases between them. Per the germline V gene, CDR1 is MNHEY and CDR2 is SVGAGI.

The sample holds one count of this clone. V gene TRBV7-2 combines with J gene TRBJ2-2, with D possibly being TRBD2 (6 bases). Trimming took off 6 bases at V and 5 bases at J, with 13 bases between the two ends. The CDR3 is 14 residues long. Germline CDR1 reads SGHTA; CDR2 reads FQGNSA. The CDR3 nucleotides read TGTGCCAGCAGTTTCTCCGGGGGAACCGGGGAGCTGTTTTTT. Translated, it gives CASSFSGGTGELFF. Full variable domain (missing parts from reference TRBV7-2 and TRBJ2-2): GAGVSQSPSNKVTEKGKDVELRCDPISGHTALYWYRQSLGQGLEFLIYFQGNSAPDKSGLPSDRFSAERTGGSVSTLTIQRTQQEDSAVYLCASSFSGGTGELFFGEGSRLTVL.

The chain joins TRBV5-1 to TRBJ1-1; 11 bases align to TRBD1. Per the germline V gene, CDR1 is SGHRS and CDR2 is YFSETQ. The CDR3 contains 15 residues. V was pared by 3 bases and J by 3 bases, with 4 bases of the junction left unmatched. CDR3 coding DNA: TGCGCCAGCAGCTCTCAGGACAGGGGGCACACTGAAGCTTTCTTT. Protein sequence: CASSSQDRGHTEAFF. Complete variable domain (other parts from reference TRBV5-1 and TRBJ1-1): KAGVTQTPRYLIKTRGQQVTLSCSPISGHRSVSWYQQTPGQGLQFLFEYFSETQRNKGNFPGRFSGRQFSNSRSEMNVSTLELGDSALYLCASSSQDRGHTEAFFGQGTRLTVV.

J is TRBJ1-3 and V is TRBV28, with TRBD1 as a possible D gene (6 bases). CDR1 and CDR2 (germline): MDHEN, SYDVKM. Trimming took 8 bases from V and 3 from J, leaving 11 bases between them. The CDR3 is 13 residues long. In nucleotides, the CDR3 is TGTGCCAGCTTACAGGGAGATGGAAACACCATATATTTT. Translation gives CASLQGDGNTIYF.

This rearrangement joins TRBV10-3 to TRBJ2-3; 9 bases align to TRBD2. V gave up 6 bases and J gave up 4 bases; unmatched junction bases: 11. The CDR3 length is 16 residues. Per the germline V gene, CDR1 is ENHRY and CDR2 is SYGVKD. The CDR3 loop reads CAISPNSGSIADTQYF. The CDR3 DNA follows: TGTGCCATCAGCCCAAATAGCGGGAGTATTGCAGATACGCAGTATTTT.

The rearrangement links TRBV11-2 to TRBJ1-2; tentatively, D is TRBD1 (5 bases). The V gene's germline CDR1 is SGHAT and CDR2 FQNNGV. CDR3 length: 13 amino acids. V dropped 5 bases and J dropped 4 bases, with 11 bases sitting between them. The CDR3 sequence: CASSLGQVYGYTF. CDR3 nucleotide sequence: TGTGCCAGCAGCCTGGGGCAGGTCTATGGCTACACCTTC.

This clone was observed once. The chain couples TRBV5-4 to TRBJ2-1; 7 bases line up with TRBD1. Germline V gene data show CDR1 as SGHNT and CDR2 as YYREEE (reference sequence). J lost 12 bases, V lost 4 bases, and 19 bases had no gene match. The length of the CDR3 is 16 residues. CDR3 in amino acids: CASSGSSGQNPSVQFF. The CDR3 nucleotides read TGTGCCAGCAGCGGATCTTCGGGACAGAATCCTAGTGTGCAGTTCTTC.

The genes are TRBV28 and TRBJ1-2; D is unresolved. This CDR3 comprises 11 residues. Germline CDR1 and CDR2: MDHEN and SYDVKM. V lost 5 bases and J lost 5, with 6 bases in between. The CDR3 DNA is TGTGCCAGCAGTAGAGGGTATGGCTACACCTTC. This sequence encodes CASSRGYGYTF.

The sample holds one count of this clone. The chain carries TRBV28 and TRBJ1-2; 7 bases are shared with TRBD1. Germline V CDR1 and CDR2: MDHEN, SYDVKM. V lost 3 bases and J lost 8; bases outside the gene matches: 9. The CDR3 is 14 residues long. CDR3 region: CASSFFDRAGGYTF. CDR3 coding DNA: TGTGCCAGCAGTTTTTTTGACAGGGCGGGAGGCTACACCTTC.